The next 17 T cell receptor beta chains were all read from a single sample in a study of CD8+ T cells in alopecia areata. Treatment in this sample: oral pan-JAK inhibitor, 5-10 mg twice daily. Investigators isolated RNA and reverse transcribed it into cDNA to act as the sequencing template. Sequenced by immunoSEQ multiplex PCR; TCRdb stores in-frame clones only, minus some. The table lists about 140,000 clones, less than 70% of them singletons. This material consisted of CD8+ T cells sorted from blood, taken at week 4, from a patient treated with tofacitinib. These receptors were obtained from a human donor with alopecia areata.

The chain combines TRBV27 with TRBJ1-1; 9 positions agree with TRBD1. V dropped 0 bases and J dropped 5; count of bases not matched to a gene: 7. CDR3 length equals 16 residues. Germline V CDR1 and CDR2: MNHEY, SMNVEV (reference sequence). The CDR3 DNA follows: TGTGCCAGCAGTTTATCTGCCGGGACAGGGAGTACTGAAGCTTTCTTT. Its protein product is CASSLSAGTGSTEAFF.

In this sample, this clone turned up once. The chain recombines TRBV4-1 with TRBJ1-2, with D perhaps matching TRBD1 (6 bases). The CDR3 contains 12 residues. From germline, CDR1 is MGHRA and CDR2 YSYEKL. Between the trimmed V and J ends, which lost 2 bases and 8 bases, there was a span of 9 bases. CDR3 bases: TGCGCCAGCAGCCAACCCAGGGGAGGCTACACCTTC. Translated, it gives CASSQPRGGYTF.

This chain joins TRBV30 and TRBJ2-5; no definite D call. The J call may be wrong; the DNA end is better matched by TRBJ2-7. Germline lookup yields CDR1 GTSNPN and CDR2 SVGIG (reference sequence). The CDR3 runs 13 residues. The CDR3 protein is CAWSVGRNYEQYF. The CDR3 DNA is TGTGCCTGGAGTGTGGGCAGGAATTACGAGCAGTACTTC.

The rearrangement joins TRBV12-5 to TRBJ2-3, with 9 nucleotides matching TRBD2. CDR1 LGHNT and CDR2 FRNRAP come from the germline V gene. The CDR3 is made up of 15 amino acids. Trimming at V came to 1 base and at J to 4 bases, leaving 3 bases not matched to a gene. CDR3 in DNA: TGTGCTAGTGGTTTGGCTCTAGCGGGACCAGATACGCAGTATTTT. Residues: CASGLALAGPDTQYF.

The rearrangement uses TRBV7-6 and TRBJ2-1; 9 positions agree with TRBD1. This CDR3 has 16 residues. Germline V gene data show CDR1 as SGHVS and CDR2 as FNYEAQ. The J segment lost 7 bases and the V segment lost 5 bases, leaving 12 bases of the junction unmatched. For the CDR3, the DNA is TGTGCCAGCAGCCTAGGGACAGGGACGGGTTTTAATGAGCAGTTCTTC. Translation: CASSLGTGTGFNEQFF.

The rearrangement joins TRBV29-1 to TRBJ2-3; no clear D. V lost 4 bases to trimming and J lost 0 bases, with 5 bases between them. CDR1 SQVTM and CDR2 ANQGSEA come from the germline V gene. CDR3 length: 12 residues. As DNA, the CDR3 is TGCAGCGTTGTTCCTAGCACAGATACGCAGTATTTT. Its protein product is CSVVPSTDTQYF.

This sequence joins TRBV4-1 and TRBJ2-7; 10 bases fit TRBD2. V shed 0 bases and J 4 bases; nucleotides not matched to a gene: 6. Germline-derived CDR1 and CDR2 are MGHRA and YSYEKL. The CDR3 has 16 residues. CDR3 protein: CASSQDPSGGYYEQYF. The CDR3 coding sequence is TGCGCCAGCAGCCAAGATCCTAGCGGGGGATATTACGAGCAGTACTTC.

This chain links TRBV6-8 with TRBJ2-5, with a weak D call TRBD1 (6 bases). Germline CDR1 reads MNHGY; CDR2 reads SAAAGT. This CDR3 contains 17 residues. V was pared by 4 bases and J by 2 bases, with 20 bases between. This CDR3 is CASSSRCDRSQQETQYF. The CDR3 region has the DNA TGTGCCAGCAGTTCTAGGTGTGACAGGTCCCAGCAAGAGACCCAGTACTTC.

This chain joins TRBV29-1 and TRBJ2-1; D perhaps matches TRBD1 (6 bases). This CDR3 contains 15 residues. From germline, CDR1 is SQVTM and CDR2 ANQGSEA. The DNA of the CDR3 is TGCAGTCTCCTTCTGTCCGGCAGGGGTAGAGATGAGCAGTTCTTC. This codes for CSLLLSGRGRDEQFF.

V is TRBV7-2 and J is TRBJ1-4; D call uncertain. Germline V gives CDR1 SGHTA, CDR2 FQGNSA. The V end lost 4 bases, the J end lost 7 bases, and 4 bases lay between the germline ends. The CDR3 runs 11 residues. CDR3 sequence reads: CASSWGEKLFF. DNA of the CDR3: TGTGCCAGCAGCTGGGGTGAAAAACTGTTTTTT.

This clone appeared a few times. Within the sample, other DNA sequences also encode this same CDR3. Here the CDR3 DNA reads TGTGCCAGCAGCTTAGGTGGGGCTGAAGCTTTCTTT. It specifies CASSLGGAEAFF. This chain links TRBV7-9 with TRBJ1-1; D ambiguous. Trimming cost V 1 base and J 6 bases, with 6 bases left between them. Germline-derived CDR1 and CDR2 are SEHNR and FQNEAQ (reference sequence). The CDR3 is made up of 12 amino acids.

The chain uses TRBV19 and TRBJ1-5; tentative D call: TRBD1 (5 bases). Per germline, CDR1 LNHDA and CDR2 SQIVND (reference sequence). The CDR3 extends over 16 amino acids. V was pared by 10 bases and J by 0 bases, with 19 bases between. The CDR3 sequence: CATGGAGMYSNQPQHF. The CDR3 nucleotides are TGTGCCACCGGAGGGGCAGGGATGTATAGCAATCAGCCCCAGCATTTT.

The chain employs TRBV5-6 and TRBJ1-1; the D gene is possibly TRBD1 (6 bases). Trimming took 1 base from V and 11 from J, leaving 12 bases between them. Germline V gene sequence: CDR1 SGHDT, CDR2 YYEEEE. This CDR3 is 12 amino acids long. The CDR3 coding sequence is TGTGCCAGCAGCTTGCCACAGGGCGAGGCTTTCTTT. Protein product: CASSLPQGEAFF.

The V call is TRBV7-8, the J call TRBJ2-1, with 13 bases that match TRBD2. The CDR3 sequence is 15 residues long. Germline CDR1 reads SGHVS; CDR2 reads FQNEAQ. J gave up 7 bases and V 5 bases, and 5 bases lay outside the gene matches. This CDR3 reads CASSLTSGGQNEQFF. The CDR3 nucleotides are TGTGCCAGCAGCCTGACTAGCGGGGGGCAAAATGAGCAGTTCTTC.

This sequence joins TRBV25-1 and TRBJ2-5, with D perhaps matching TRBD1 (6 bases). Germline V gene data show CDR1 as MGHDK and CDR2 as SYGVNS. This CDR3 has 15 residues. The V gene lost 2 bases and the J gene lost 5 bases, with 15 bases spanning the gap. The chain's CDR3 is CASSEIQGWTETQYF. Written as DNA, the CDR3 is TGTGCCAGCAGTGAAATTCAGGGGTGGACGGAGACCCAGTACTTC.

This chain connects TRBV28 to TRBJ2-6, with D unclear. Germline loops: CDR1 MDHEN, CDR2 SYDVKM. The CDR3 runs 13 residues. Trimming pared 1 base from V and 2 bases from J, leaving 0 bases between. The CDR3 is CASSLSGANVLTF. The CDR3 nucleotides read TGTGCCAGCAGTTTATCTGGGGCCAACGTCCTGACTTTC.

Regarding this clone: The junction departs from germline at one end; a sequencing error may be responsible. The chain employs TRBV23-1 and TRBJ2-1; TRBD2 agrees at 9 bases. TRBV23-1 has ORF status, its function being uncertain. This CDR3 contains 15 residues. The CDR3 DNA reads TGCGCCAGCACCCCGGGGACTAGCAGTTCCCAGGGGGGGCTCTTC. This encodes CASTPGTSSSQGGLF.